Listed below are T cell receptor beta chains from one sample, sequenced in a study of cytomegalovirus exposure and HLA in healthy donors. Measured with immunoSEQ multiplex PCR; TCRdb has only the in-frame clones, and not every one. The table records about 190,000 clones, around three quarters of them present only once. Source material: PBMCs. The receptors stem from a woman in her late teens or twenties in good health and CMV-seronegative. Both conserved end residues are part of each CDR3. The order of the fields is J gene, V gene, D gene, clone size, CDR3 DNA, CDR3 protein. The D gene is left open where the match is weak. Clone size is stated in some rows and not others, as once, few, many or a class when expanded.

TRBJ2-7 TRBV6-5 . . TGTGCCAGCAGTCCTCAAGCGGGTGTTTCCTACGAGCAGTACTTC CASSPQAGVSYEQYF
TRBJ2-5 TRBV10-3 . . TGTGCCATCAGTGAGTCTCGGGTAAAGCAAGAGACCCAGTACTTC CAISESRVKQETQYF
TRBJ1-1 TRBV2 TRBD1 . TGTGCCAGCAGACCGACAGGACAGGACACTGAAGCTTTCTTT CASRPTGQDTEAFF
TRBJ2-3 TRBV4-1 . . TGCGCCAGCAGAGGCGGGACTCGCACAGATACGCAGTATTTT CASRGGTRTDTQYF
TRBJ2-1 TRBV5-1 . . TGCGCCAGCAGCTACCAGCGGGTTTACAATGAGCAGTTCTTC CASSYQRVYNEQFF
TRBJ1-2 TRBV29-1 . . TGCAGCGTTGGCAGTTCCTATGGCTACACCTTC CSVGSSYGYTF
TRBJ1-6 TRBV9 TRBD1 . TGTGCCAGCAGCCGCACCGGGACAGGTAACTCACCCCTCCACTTT CASSRTGTGNSPLHF
TRBJ2-3 TRBV18 . . TGTGCCAGCTCACGTTCCCGAGGAGATTACACAGATACGCAGTATTTT CASSRSRGDYTDTQYF
TRBJ2-7 TRBV30 TRBD2 . TGTGCCTGGAGTCGTAGGCGGGGGAGCGCCCACGAGCAGTACTTC CAWSRRRGSAHEQYF
TRBJ1-2 TRBV5-1 TRBD1 . TGCGCCAGCAGCACCGAGACAGGGCTTAGTGGCTACACCTTC CASSTETGLSGYTF
TRBJ1-2 TRBV5-1 TRBD1 few TGCGCCAGCAGCCCCCAGGGGGCAGACCATTATGGCTACACCTTC CASSPQGADHYGYTF
TRBJ2-2 TRBV5-1 TRBD2 . TGCGCCAGCAGCTTCCCGGGGGGGACCGGGGAGCTGTTTTTT CASSFPGGTGELFF
TRBJ1-1 TRBV6-5 . once TGTGCCAGCAGTTACTCAGTATCAGGATTAGCTTTCTTT CASSYSVSGLAFF
TRBJ2-7 TRBV7-9 TRBD1 . TGTGCCAGCAGCTTAACAGGGGGCGCAAACGAGCAGTACTTC CASSLTGGANEQYF
TRBJ2-1 TRBV5-6 . . TGTGCCAGCAGCCCCGACAGATTTTACAATGAGCAGTTCTTC CASSPDRFYNEQFF
TRBJ2-1 TRBV27 . once TGTGCCAGCAGTCTCGACACAGCCTCCTACAATGAGCAGTTCTTC CASSLDTASYNEQFF
TRBJ2-3 TRBV6-4 TRBD2 . TGTGCCAGCAGTGATGGAGCGGGGGACACAGATACGCAGTATTTT CASSDGAGDTDTQYF
TRBJ1-2 TRBV27 . . TGTGCCAGCAGTGCGTACTCTCCCGGGGTCCATAACTATGGCTACACCTTC CASSAYSPGVHNYGYTF
TRBJ1-1 TRBV18 TRBD1 . TGTGCCAGCTCACAGACAGGGGCGAACACTGAAGCTTTCTTT CASSQTGANTEAFF
TRBJ1-2 TRBV27 . . TGTGCCAGCAGTTTATTGGGGGCGAGGGATGGCTACACCTTC CASSLLGARDGYTF
TRBJ1-6 TRBV28 . few TGTGCCAGCACCCAAGAGGGCCGAATAAATTCACCCCTCCACTTT CASTQEGRINSPLHF
TRBJ2-7 TRBV5-1 TRBD2 . TGCGCCAGCAGCTTGCCGGGACTAGCGGGGGCCTACGAGCAGTACTTC CASSLPGLAGAYEQYF
TRBJ2-3 TRBV27 . once TGTGCCAGCAGTTTCGGGGATACGCAGTATTTT CASSFGDTQYF
TRBJ1-1 TRBV29-1 TRBD1 . TGCAGCGTTAAAACAGGACAGGGTCTCGGAGGTGAAGCTTTCTTT CSVKTGQGLGGEAFF
TRBJ2-1 TRBV29-1 . . TGCAGCGCTCTGCGGATCTCCTACAATGAGCAGTTCTTC CSALRISYNEQFF
TRBJ2-1 TRBV7-9 . . TGTGCCAGCAGCTTACTGGGCGATGAGCAGTTCTTC CASSLLGDEQFF
TRBJ2-7 TRBV7-2 TRBD2 . TGTGCCAGCAGCTTAGCAGGACTAGCGGGGGATCCCTACGAGCAGTACTTC CASSLAGLAGDPYEQYF
TRBJ2-3 TRBV15 TRBD2 few TGTGCCACCAGCAGTAAGCGGGGGGGCCAAGATACGCAGTATTTT CATSSKRGGQDTQYF
TRBJ2-7 TRBV14 . once TGTGCCAGCAGCCAAGAGACGGGCTACGAGCAGTACTTC CASSQETGYEQYF
TRBJ2-2 TRBV5-1 . . TGCGCCAGCAGCAAAGGTCAGGAAACAACGAACACCGGGGAGCTGTTTTTT CASSKGQETTNTGELFF
TRBJ2-7 TRBV29-1 TRBD2 . TGCAGCGTATCGTTAGCGGGGCCCTACGAGCAGTACTTC CSVSLAGPYEQYF
TRBJ2-7 TRBV27 TRBD2 . TGTGCCAGCAGTCCGGGACTAGCGGATTACGAGCAGTACTTC CASSPGLADYEQYF
TRBJ1-6 TRBV5-1 TRBD1 . TGCGCCAGCGAGTCGGGACAGGGAGGATCACCCCTCCACTTT CASESGQGGSPLHF
TRBJ1-4 TRBV4-1 TRBD1 . TGCGCCAGCAGCCAACCGGACAGGGGAAGGGAAAAACTGTTTTTT CASSQPDRGREKLFF
TRBJ2-3 TRBV15 TRBD2 . TGTGCCACCGGGCGGGGGGACTCTAGCACAGATACGCAGTATTTT CATGRGDSSTDTQYF
TRBJ2-7 TRBV30 . few TGTGCCTGGAGTGTATTAACCTACGAGCAGTACTTC CAWSVLTYEQYF
TRBJ2-7 TRBV21-1 . . TGTGCCAGCACCTCGCTGGACAGGGGATACCACACCTACGAGCAGTACTTC CASTSLDRGYHTYEQYF
TRBJ2-7 TRBV7-2 . . TGTGCCAGCAACACAGGGTTATACGAGCAGTACTTC CASNTGLYEQYF
TRBJ1-1 TRBV28 TRBD1 few TGTGCCAGCAGTTTTCTACAGGGGGCCATGAACACTGAAGCTTTCTTT CASSFLQGAMNTEAFF
TRBJ1-2 TRBV7-9 TRBD1 . TGTGCCAGCAGTAACACGACAGGGGTGGGTTCCGATGGCTACACCTTC CASSNTTGVGSDGYTF
TRBJ2-3 TRBV30 TRBD2 . TGTGCCTGGAGTGTACCGGAGGACAGGGTAACCGGAGAGCGGGAGGGCCGGGCAGATACGCAGTATTTT CAWSVPEDRVTGEREGRADTQYF
TRBJ2-7 TRBV2 . . TGTGCCAGCAGTGCGCAAGGGAGTCGCGAGCAGTACTTC CASSAQGSREQYF
TRBJ1-6 TRBV9 . few TGTGCCAGCAGCCCCCAGGTAGAGACCTCTAATTCACCCCTCCACTTT CASSPQVETSNSPLHF
TRBJ2-5 TRBV6-5 TRBD1 . TGTGCCAGCAGCCCGGGACAGGGAAAGACCCAGTACTTC CASSPGQGKTQYF
TRBJ1-4 TRBV15 . . TGTGCCACCTCCACCGCGGGAGCAACTAATGAAAAACTGTTTTTT CATSTAGATNEKLFF
TRBJ1-1 TRBV11-2 . . TGTGCCAGCAGCTGGGGCAGGCTGAACACTGAAGCTTTCTTT CASSWGRLNTEAFF